The source of this T cell receptor (beta chain) is a study of cytomegalovirus exposure and HLA in healthy donors. Regarding the study as a whole: Earlier analysis yielded a pattern in which most TCR beta V segments were productive about 87% or about 30% of the time. There were several of the most significant clusters that appeared linked to common viral pathogens in a later analysis. The study listed some 160 cytomegalovirus-associated TCR beta chains.

Germline assignment: CDR1 MDHEN and CDR2 SYDVKM. This CDR3 comprises 13 residues. V trimming: 4 bases; J trimming: 7 bases; junction bases outside the gene matches: 2. This clone was recorded only once. Antigen specificity is unknown. With 60 Vbeta and 13 Jbeta primers, the PCR was carried out. Here immunoSEQ multiplex PCR was the method, and the copy in TCRdb shows in-frame clones only, minus some. The sample shows 150,000 to 200,000 clones, 84% of them seen only once. Input material: PBMCs. The V gene is TRBV28, the J gene TRBJ2-1; 9 bases line up with TRBD1. This receptor was obtained from a man aged 18 to 30 in good health and CMV-seronegative. The CDR3 loop reads CASSWGQGNEQFF. CDR3 DNA sequence: TGTGCCAGCAGTTGGGGACAGGGAAATGAGCAGTTCTTC.